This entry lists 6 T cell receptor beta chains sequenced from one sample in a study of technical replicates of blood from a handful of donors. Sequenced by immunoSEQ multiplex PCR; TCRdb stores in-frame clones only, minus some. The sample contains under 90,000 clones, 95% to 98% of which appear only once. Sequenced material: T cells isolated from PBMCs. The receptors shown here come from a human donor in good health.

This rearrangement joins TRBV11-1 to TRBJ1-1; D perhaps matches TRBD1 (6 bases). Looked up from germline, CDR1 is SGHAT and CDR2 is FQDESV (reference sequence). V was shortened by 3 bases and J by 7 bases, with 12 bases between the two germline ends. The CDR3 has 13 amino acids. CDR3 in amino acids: CASSFRVRGEAFF. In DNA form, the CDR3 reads TGTGCCAGCAGCTTTCGTGTCAGGGGTGAAGCTTTCTTT. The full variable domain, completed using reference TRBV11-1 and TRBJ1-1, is EAEVAQSPRYKITEKSQAVAFWCDPISGHATLYWYRQILGQGPELLVQFQDESVVDDSQLPKDRFSAERLKGVDSTLKIQPAELGDSAMYLCASSFRVRGEAFFGQGTRLTVV.

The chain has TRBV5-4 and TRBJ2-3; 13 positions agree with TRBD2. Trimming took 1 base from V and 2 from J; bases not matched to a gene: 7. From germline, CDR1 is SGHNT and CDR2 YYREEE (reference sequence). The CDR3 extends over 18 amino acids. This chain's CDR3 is CASSLSPGTSGDTDTQYF. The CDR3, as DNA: TGTGCCAGCAGCTTGTCGCCCGGGACTAGCGGGGACACAGATACGCAGTATTTT.

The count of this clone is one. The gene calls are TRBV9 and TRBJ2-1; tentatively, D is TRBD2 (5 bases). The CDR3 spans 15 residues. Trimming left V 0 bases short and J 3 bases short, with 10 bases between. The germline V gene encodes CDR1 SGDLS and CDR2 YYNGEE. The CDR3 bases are TGTGCCAGCAGCGTAGAAGAGGGTGGCTACAATGAGCAGTTCTTC. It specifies CASSVEEGGYNEQFF.

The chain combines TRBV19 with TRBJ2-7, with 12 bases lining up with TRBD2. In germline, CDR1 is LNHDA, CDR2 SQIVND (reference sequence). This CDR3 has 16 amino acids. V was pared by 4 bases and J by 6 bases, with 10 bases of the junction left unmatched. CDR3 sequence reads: CASSTLRLAGVGEQYF. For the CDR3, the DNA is TGTGCCAGTAGTACGTTGCGACTAGCGGGAGTCGGCGAGCAGTACTTC.

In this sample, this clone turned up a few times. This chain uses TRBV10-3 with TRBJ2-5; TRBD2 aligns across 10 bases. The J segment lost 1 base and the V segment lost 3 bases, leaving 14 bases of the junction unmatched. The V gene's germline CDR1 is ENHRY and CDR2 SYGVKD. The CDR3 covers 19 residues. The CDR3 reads CAISESGLADGPFQETQYF. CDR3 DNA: TGTGCCATCAGTGAATCCGGACTAGCGGACGGCCCTTTCCAAGAGACCCAGTACTTC.

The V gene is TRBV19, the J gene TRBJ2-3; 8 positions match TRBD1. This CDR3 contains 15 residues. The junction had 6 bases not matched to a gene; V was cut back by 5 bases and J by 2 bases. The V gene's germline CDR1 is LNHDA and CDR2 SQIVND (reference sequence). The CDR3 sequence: CASSETGVPTDTQYF. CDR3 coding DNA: TGTGCCAGTAGTGAGACAGGGGTCCCCACAGATACGCAGTATTTT.